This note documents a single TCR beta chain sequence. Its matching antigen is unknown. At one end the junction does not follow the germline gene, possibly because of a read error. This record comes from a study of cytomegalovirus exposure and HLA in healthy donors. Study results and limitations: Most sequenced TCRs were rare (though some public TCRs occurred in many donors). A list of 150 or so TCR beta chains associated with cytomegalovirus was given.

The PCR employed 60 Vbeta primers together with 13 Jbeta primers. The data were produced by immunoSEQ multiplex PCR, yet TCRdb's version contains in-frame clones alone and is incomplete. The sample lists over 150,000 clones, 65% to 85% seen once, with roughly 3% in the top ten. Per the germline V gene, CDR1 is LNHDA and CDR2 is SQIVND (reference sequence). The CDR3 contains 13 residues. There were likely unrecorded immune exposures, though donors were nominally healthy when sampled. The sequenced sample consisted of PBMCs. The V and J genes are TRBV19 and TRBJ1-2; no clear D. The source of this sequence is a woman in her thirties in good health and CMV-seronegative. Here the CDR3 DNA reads TGTGCCAGTAGTGGAATTGCCCACTATGGCTACCCCTTC. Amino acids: CASSGIAHYGYPF.